This TCR beta chain was recovered during a study of blood T cell repertoires in COVID-19. Overall study: Sites across the United States, Italy and Spain contributed samples from acute and convalescent COVID-19. Sources were T cells, B-cell-depleted T cells, or PBMCs; the material itself was cDNA or gDNA.

V shed 6 bases, J shed 6 bases, and the junction held 11 bases outside the gene matches. Germline V gene data show CDR1 as SQVTM and CDR2 as ANQGSEA. The CDR3 consists of 14 residues. As processed by the authors: Cell counts per sample came from amplifying reference gene primers. The assay was immunoSEQ multiplex PCR, and TCRdb's table has in-frame clones only and misses some. Clone size and the V and J calls come from that table; the DNA yielded D and trimming. This table holds 250,000 to 350,000 clones, more than 70% found once. The J gene is TRBJ1-5, the V gene TRBV29-1, with 7 bases lining up with TRBD1. This clonotype was obtained from a woman between 50 and 59 years old with acute or convalescent COVID-19. Sequences were obtained from peripheral blood. The CDR3 DNA is TGCAGCGTCTACAGTACAGGGGACGGTCAGCCCCAGCATTTT. This sequence encodes CSVYSTGDGQPQHF.